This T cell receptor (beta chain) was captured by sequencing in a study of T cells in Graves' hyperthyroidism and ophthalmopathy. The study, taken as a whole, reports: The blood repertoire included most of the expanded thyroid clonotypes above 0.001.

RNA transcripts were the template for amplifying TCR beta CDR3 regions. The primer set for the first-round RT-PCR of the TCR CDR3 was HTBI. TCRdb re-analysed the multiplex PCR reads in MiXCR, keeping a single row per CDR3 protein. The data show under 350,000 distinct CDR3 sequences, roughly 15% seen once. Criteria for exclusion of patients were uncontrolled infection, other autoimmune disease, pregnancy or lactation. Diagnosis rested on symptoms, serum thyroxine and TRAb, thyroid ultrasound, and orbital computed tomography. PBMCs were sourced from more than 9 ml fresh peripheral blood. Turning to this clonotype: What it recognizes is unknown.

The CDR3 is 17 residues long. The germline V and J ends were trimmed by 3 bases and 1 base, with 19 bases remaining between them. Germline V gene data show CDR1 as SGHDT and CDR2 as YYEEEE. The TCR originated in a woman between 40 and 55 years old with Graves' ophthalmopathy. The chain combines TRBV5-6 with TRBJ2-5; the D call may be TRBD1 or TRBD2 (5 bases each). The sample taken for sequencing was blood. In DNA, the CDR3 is TGTGCCAGCAGCTCGATAATGGACGGGGCCGGCCAAGAGACCCAGTACTTC. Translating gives CASSSIMDGAGQETQYF.